The clone carrying this TCR beta chain has just a few counts. The antigen is unknown. The data are from a study of blood T cells in healthy people across ages. Study results and caveats: Underestimates were what the diversity estimates from one million T cells were considered to be. Per million T cells, TCR beta diversity dropped roughly linearly as age increased. TCR beta diversity was tightly associated with the proportion of naive T cells.

Germline CDR1 is DFQATT and CDR2 is SNEGSKA (reference sequence). The CDR3 has 11 residues. V shed 5 bases and J shed 8 bases, with 11 bases lying between them. It was with a sample-barcoded 5' primer and a J-beta primer mix that a second PCR of roughly 7 to 12 cycles was run. Every cDNA molecule carried a tag from a template-switch adaptor bearing 12 random nucleotides. TCRdb reprocessed the 5' RACE reads via MiXCR and lists one record per CDR3 protein. The sample lists 1.5 million to 2 million distinct CDR3 sequences, roughly 27% seen once, with about 8% in the top ten. The sequenced sample consisted of blood. The sequence was obtained from a woman in her 30s in good health. The genes are TRBV20-1 and TRBJ2-3; D might be TRBD1 (6 bases). CDR3 amino acids: CSAATRGTQYF. The CDR3 DNA reads as TGCAGTGCTGCCACCAGGGGTACGCAGTATTTT.